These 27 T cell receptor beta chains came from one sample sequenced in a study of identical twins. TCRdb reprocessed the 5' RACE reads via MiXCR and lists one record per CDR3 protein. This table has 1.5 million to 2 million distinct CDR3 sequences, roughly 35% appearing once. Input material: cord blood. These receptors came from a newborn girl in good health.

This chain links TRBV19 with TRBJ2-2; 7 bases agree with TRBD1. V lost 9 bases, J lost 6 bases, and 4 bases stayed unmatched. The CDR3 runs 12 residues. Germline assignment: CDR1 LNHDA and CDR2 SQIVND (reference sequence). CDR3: CASLQGSGELFF. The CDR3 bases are TGTGCCAGCTTACAGGGGTCCGGGGAGCTGTTTTTT.

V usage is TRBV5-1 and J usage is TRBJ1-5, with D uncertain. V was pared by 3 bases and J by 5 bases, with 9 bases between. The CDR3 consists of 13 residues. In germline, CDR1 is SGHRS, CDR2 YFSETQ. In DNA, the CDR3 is TGCGCCAGCAGCTCCGGGAAAGATCAGCCCCAGCATTTT. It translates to CASSSGKDQPQHF.

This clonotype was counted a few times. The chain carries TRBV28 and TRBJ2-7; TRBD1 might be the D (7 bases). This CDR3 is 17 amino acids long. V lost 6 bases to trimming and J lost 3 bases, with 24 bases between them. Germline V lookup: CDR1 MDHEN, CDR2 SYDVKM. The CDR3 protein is CASSDRRQGRRGYEQYF. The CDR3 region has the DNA TGTGCCAGCAGCGACCGGAGACAGGGCAGGCGGGGCTACGAGCAGTACTTC.

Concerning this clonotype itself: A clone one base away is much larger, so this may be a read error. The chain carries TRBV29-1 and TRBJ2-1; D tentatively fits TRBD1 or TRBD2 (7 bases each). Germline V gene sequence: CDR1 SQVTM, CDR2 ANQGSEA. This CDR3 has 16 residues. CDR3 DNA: TGCAGCGCCCTCGACAGGGAGGGAAGCTACTACGATGAGCAGTTCTTC. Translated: CSALDREGSYYDEQFF.

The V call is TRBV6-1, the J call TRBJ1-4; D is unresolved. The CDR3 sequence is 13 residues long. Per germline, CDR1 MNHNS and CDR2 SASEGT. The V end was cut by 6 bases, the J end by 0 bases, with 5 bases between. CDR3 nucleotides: TGTGCCAGCAGCGATGCAACTAATGAAAAACTGTTTTTT. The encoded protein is CASSDATNEKLFF.

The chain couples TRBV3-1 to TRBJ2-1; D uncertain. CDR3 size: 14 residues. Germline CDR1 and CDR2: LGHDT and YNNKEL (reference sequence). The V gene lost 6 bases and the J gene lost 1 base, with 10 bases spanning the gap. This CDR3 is CASSRVPSYNEQFF. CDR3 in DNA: TGTGCCAGCAGTCGGGTCCCGTCCTACAATGAGCAGTTCTTC.

In DNA, the CDR3 is TGCAGCGTTGAAGAGGGGGACACTGAAGCTTTCTTT. This encodes CSVEEGDTEAFF. The chain couples TRBV29-1 to TRBJ1-1, with a possible D match to TRBD1 (5 bases). The CDR3 contains 12 residues. Per germline, CDR1 SQVTM and CDR2 ANQGSEA. Deletions cut 0 bases from V and 3 bases from J, with 5 bases between.

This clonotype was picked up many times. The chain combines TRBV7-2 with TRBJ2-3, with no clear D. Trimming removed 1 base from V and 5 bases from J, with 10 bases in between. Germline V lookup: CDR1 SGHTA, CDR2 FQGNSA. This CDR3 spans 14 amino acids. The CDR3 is CASSLVPLGDTQYF. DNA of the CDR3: TGTGCCAGCAGCTTAGTTCCCCTAGGAGATACGCAGTATTTT.

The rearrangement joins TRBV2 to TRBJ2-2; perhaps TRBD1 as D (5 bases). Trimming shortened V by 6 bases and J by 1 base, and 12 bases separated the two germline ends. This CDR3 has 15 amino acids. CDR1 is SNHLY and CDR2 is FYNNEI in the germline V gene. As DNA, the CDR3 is TGTGCCAGCAGCGCAGGGTGGGGGAACACCGGGGAGCTGTTTTTT. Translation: CASSAGWGNTGELFF.

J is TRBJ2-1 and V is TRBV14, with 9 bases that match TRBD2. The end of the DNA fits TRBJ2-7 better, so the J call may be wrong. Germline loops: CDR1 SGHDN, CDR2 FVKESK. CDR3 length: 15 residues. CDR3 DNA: TGTGCCAGCAGTCATAGCGGGGGCCACTACAATGAGCAGTACTTC. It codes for CASSHSGGHYNEQYF.

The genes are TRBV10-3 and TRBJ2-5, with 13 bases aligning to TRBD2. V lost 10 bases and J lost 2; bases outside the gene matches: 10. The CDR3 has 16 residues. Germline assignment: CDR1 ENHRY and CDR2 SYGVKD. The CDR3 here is CATRGGLAGIQETQYF. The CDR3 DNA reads TGTGCCACCAGGGGGGGACTAGCGGGAATTCAAGAGACCCAGTACTTC.

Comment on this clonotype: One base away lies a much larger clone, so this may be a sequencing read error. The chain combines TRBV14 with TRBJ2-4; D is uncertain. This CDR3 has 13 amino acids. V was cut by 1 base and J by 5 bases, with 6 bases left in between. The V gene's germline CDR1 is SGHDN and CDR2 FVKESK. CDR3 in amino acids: CASSQARENIQYF. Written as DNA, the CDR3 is TGTGCCAGCAGCCAAGCAAGGGAAAACATTCAGTACTTC.

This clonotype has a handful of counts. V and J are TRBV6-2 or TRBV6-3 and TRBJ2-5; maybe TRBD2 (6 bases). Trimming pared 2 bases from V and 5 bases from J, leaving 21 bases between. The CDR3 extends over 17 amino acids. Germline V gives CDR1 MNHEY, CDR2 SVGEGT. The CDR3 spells CASSYTKETSWCETQYF. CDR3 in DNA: TGTGCCAGCAGTTACACCAAAGAGACTAGTTGGTGTGAGACCCAGTACTTC.

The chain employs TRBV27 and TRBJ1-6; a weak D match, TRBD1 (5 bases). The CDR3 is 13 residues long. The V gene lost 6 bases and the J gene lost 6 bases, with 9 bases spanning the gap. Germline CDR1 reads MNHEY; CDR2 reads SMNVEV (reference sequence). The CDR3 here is CASRGVFNSPLHF. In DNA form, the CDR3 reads TGTGCCAGCAGGGGGGTCTTTAATTCACCCCTCCACTTT.

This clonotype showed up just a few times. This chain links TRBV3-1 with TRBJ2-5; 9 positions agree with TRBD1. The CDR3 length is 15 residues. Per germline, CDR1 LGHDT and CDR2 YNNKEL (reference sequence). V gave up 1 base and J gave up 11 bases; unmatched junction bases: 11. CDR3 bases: TGTGCCAGCAGCCAAGGAAAGCTTAGGGACAGGGAGCAGTACTTC. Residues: CASSQGKLRDREQYF.

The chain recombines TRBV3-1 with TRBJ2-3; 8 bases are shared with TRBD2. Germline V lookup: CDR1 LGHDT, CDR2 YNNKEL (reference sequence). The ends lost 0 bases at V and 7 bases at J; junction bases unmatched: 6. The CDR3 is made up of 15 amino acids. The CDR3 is CASSQEGRGGHTQYF. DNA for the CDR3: TGTGCCAGCAGCCAAGAAGGTCGGGGGGGGCATACGCAGTATTTT.

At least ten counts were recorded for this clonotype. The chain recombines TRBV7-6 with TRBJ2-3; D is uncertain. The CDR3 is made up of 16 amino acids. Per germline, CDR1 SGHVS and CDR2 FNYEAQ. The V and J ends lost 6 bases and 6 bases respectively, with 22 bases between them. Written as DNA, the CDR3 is TGTGCCAGCAGTTCCGCTCCTATTCCGGCCAGGGATACGCAGTATTTT. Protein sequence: CASSSAPIPARDTQYF. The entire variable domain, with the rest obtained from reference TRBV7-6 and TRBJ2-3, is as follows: GAGVSQSPRYKVTKRGQDVALRCDPISGHVSLYWYRQALGQGPEFLTYFNYEAQQDKSGLPNDRFSAERPEGSISTLTIQRTEQRDSAMYRCASSSAPIPARDTQYFGPGTRLTVL.

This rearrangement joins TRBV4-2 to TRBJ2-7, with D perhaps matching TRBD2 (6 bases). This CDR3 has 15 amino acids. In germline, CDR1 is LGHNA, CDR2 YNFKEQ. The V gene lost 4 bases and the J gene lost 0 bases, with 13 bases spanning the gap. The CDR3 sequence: CASSPSGAGSYEQYF. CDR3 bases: TGTGCCAGCAGCCCCTCCGGAGCGGGCTCCTACGAGCAGTACTTC.

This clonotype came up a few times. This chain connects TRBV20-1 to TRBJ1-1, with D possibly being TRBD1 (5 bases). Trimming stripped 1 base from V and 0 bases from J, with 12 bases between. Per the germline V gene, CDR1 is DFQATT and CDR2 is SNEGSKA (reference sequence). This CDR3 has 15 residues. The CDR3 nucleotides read TGCAGTGCTAGAGTTCCGGGGCGGATGAACACTGAAGCTTTCTTT. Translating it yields CSARVPGRMNTEAFF.

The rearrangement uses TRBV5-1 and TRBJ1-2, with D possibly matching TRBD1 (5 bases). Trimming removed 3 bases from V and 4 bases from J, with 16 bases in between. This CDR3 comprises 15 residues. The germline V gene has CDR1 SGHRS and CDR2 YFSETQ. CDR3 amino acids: CASSWAQAGPYGYTF. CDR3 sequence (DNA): TGCGCCAGCAGCTGGGCCCAGGCAGGGCCCTATGGCTACACCTTC. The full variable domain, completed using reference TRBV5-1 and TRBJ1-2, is KAGVTQTPRYLIKTRGQQVTLSCSPISGHRSVSWYQQTPGQGLQFLFEYFSETQRNKGNFPGRFSGRQFSNSRSEMNVSTLELGDSALYLCASSWAQAGPYGYTFGSGTRLTVV.

The chain's CDR3 is CSARAPSGSTYNEQFF. For the CDR3, the DNA is TGCAGTGCTAGAGCCCCTAGCGGGAGCACCTACAATGAGCAGTTCTTC. The chain uses TRBV20-1 and TRBJ2-1; 10 bases line up with TRBD2. The CDR3 runs 16 residues. The V and J ends lost 1 base and 2 bases, in that order; junction bases with no gene match: 5. The germline gives CDR1 DFQATT, CDR2 SNEGSKA (reference sequence).

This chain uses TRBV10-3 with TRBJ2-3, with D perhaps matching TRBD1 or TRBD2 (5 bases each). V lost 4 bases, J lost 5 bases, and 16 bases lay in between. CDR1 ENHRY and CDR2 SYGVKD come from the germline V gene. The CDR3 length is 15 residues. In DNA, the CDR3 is TGTGCCATCAGTGCGCAGGGAGAGGTGAGAGATACGCAGTATTTT. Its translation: CAISAQGEVRDTQYF.

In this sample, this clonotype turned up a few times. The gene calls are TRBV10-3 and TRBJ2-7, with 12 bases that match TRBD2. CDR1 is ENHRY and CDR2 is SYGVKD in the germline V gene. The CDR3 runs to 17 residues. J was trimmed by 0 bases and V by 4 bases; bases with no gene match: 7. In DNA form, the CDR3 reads TGTGCCATCAGTGGAGGTGGACTAGCGGGAAGCTCCTACGAGCAGTACTTC. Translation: CAISGGGLAGSSYEQYF.

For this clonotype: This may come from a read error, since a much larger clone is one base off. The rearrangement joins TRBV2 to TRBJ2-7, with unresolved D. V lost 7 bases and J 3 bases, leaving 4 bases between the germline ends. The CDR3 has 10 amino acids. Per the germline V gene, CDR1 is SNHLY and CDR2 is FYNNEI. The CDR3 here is CASKDYEQYF. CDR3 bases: TGTGCCAGCAAGGACTACGAGCAGTACTTC.

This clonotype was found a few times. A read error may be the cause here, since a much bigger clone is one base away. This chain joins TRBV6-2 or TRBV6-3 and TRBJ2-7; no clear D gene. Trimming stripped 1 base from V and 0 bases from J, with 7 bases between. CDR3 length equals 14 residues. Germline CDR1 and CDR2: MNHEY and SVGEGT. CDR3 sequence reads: CASSYYGSSYEQYF. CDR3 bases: TGTGCCAGCAGTTACTACGGCAGCTCCTACGAGCAGTACTTC.

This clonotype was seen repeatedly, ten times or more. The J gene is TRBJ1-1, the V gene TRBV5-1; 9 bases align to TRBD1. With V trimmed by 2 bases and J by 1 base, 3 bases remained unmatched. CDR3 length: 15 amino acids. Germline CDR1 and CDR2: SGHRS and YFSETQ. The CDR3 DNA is TGCGCCAGCAGCTTCCCGGGACAGGGGAACACTGAAGCTTTCTTT. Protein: CASSFPGQGNTEAFF.

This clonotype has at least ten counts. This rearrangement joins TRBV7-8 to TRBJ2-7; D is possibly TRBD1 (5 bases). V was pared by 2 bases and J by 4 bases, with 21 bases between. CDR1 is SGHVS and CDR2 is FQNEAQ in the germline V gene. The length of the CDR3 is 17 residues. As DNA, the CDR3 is TGTGCCAGCAGCTTAAAAAACTCGGCGACAGCCCAGTACGAGCAGTACTTC. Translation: CASSLKNSATAQYEQYF.